The 6 T cell receptor beta chains reported below all come from one sample, sequenced in a study of shared T cell receptors in the human thymus. Only in-frame clones appear in the TCRdb table, and some are missing; sequencing was by immunoSEQ multiplex PCR. The sample consists of hundreds of thousands of clones, more than 70% of them appearing once. This same sample was also taken into another study, of human thymus T cells.

Input material: thymocytes. The receptors were sampled from a boy younger than two with a congenital heart defect.

This sequence joins TRBV25-1 and TRBJ2-5, with a tentative D call TRBD1 (6 bases). The CDR3 sequence is 15 residues long. Germline V gene lookup returns CDR1 MGHDK and CDR2 SYGVNS. The V end was cut by 3 bases, the J end by 0 bases, with 11 bases between. The DNA for the CDR3 is TGTGCCAGCAGTGATGGACGACAGGACCAAGAGACCCAGTACTTC. It is translated as CASSDGRQDQETQYF.

V and J are TRBV19 and TRBJ2-3; TRBD2 matches at 7 bases. The CDR3 is 15 amino acids. The J segment lost 1 base and the V segment lost 7 bases, leaving 8 bases of the junction unmatched. The germline gives CDR1 LNHDA, CDR2 SQIVND (reference sequence). CDR3 sequence reads: CASKRSGKGTDTQYF. The CDR3 DNA follows: TGTGCCAGTAAGAGGAGCGGGAAAGGCACAGATACGCAGTATTTT. The complete variable domain, with remaining parts taken from reference TRBV19 and TRBJ2-3, reads DGGITQSPKYLFRKEGQNVTLSCEQNLNHDAMYWYRQDPGQGLRLIYYSQIVNDFQKGDIAEGYSVSREKKESFPLTVTSAQKNPTAFYLCASKRSGKGTDTQYFGPGTRLTVL.

The chain combines TRBV6-5 with TRBJ1-5; 10 nucleotides line up with TRBD1. The trim removed 4 bases at V and 6 bases at J, leaving 9 bases unmatched. The CDR3 covers 16 residues. From germline, CDR1 is MNHEY and CDR2 SVGAGI. The CDR3 bases are TGTGCCAGCAGTTCACTGGGACAGGGGCCTCGTCAGCCCCAGCATTTT. Its protein is CASSSLGQGPRQPQHF.

The gene calls are TRBV28 and TRBJ2-7; TRBD2 matches at 7 bases. Trimming at V came to 5 bases and at J to 6 bases, leaving 13 bases not matched to a gene. CDR1 and CDR2 (germline): MDHEN, SYDVKM. The CDR3 has 15 amino acids. The CDR3 region is CASSRGLVDLSEQYF. CDR3 nucleotides: TGTGCCAGCAGTCGTGGACTAGTAGACCTCTCCGAGCAGTACTTC.

V is TRBV2 and J is TRBJ2-5, with 10 positions matching TRBD2. V lost 3 bases and J lost 3; bases outside the gene matches: 4. Germline CDR1 reads SNHLY; CDR2 reads FYNNEI. This CDR3 comprises 15 residues. This CDR3 reads CASSESTSGEETQYF. The CDR3 DNA reads TGTGCCAGCAGTGAGTCCACTAGCGGGGAAGAGACCCAGTACTTC.

The chain recombines TRBV28 with TRBJ1-5, with a possible D match to TRBD1 (6 bases). The CDR3 runs 15 residues. With 7 bases removed from V and 5 bases from J, the gap between germline ends came to 18 bases. Germline loops: CDR1 MDHEN, CDR2 SYDVKM. CDR3: CASNKPRGGDQPQHF. The CDR3 nucleotides read TGTGCCAGCAATAAACCCCGAGGGGGGGATCAGCCCCAGCATTTT. Full variable domain (rest looked up from reference TRBV28 and TRBJ1-5): DVKVTQSSRYLVKRTGEKVFLECVQDMDHENMFWYRQDPGLGLRLIYFSYDVKMKEKGDIPEGYSVSREKKERFSLILESASTNQTSMYLCASNKPRGGDQPQHFGDGTRLSIL.